Listed below are T cell receptor beta chains from one sample, sequenced in a study of long-term antiretroviral therapy in people with HIV. Method: immunoSEQ multiplex PCR; TCRdb's copy keeps in-frame clones and lacks some. This table has around 15,000 clones, 85% to 90% appearing once. The material sequenced was unsorted PBMCs, taken 0.7 years before starting antiretroviral therapy. These receptors all stem from a man aged 45-65 years with HIV. Each CDR3 is given with its conserved first and last residue. The order of the fields is D gene, V gene, clone size, J gene, CDR3 protein, CDR3 DNA. D genes are given only for firm matches. Clone size appears in some rows only: once, few, many, or a class for an expanded clone.

D gene: NA; V gene: TRBV29-1; clone size: NA; J gene: TRBJ1-1; CDR3 protein: CSVDQVLRTEAFF; CDR3 DNA: TGCAGCGTTGACCAGGTGCTAAGAACTGAAGCTTTCTTT
D gene: TRBD1; V gene: TRBV2; clone size: NA; J gene: TRBJ1-1; CDR3 protein: CASSVSGGLTEAFF; CDR3 DNA: TGTGCCAGCAGTGTCTCAGGGGGCCTCACTGAAGCTTTCTTT
D gene: NA; V gene: TRBV19; clone size: NA; J gene: TRBJ2-2; CDR3 protein: CASNREGFTGELFF; CDR3 DNA: TGTGCCAGTAACAGGGAAGGTTTTACCGGGGAGCTGTTTTTT
D gene: NA; V gene: TRBV6-5; clone size: NA; J gene: TRBJ2-3; CDR3 protein: CASSYGTEHTDTQYF; CDR3 DNA: TGTGCCAGCAGTTACGGGACGGAGCATACAGATACGCAGTATTTT
D gene: TRBD2; V gene: TRBV27; clone size: NA; J gene: TRBJ2-7; CDR3 protein: CASSFGRSYEQYF; CDR3 DNA: TGTGCCAGCAGTTTCGGGAGGTCCTACGAGCAGTACTTC
D gene: NA; V gene: TRBV9; clone size: NA; J gene: TRBJ1-5; CDR3 protein: CASGAGGRVYSNQPQHF; CDR3 DNA: TGTGCCAGCGGCGCGGGGGGGCGGGTTTATAGCAATCAGCCCCAGCATTTT
D gene: TRBD2; V gene: TRBV13; clone size: NA; J gene: TRBJ2-3; CDR3 protein: CASSLSGTSGTDTQYF; CDR3 DNA: TGTGCCAGCAGCTTGAGTGGGACTAGCGGCACAGATACGCAGTATTTT
D gene: NA; V gene: TRBV5-1; clone size: NA; J gene: TRBJ2-1; CDR3 protein: CASSPPGTISYNEQFF; CDR3 DNA: TGCGCCAGCAGCCCCCCCGGGACCATCTCCTACAATGAGCAGTTCTTC
D gene: NA; V gene: TRBV4-3; clone size: NA; J gene: TRBJ2-3; CDR3 protein: CASSQGRYSTDTQYF; CDR3 DNA: TGCGCCAGCAGCCAAGGGAGATATAGCACAGATACGCAGTATTTT
D gene: NA; V gene: TRBV7-6; clone size: NA; J gene: TRBJ2-3; CDR3 protein: CASSLGRSTDTQYF; CDR3 DNA: TGTGCCAGCAGCTTAGGACGGAGCACAGATACGCAGTATTTT
D gene: NA; V gene: TRBV28; clone size: NA; J gene: TRBJ1-1; CDR3 protein: CASSLLNSGEAFF; CDR3 DNA: TGTGCCAGCAGTTTACTAAATTCGGGAGAAGCTTTCTTT
D gene: TRBD1; V gene: TRBV5-4; clone size: NA; J gene: TRBJ2-5; CDR3 protein: CASSSDRAETQYF; CDR3 DNA: TGTGCCAGCAGCTCTGACAGGGCGGAGACCCAGTACTTC
D gene: TRBD2; V gene: TRBV5-1; clone size: NA; J gene: TRBJ2-1; CDR3 protein: CASSLTSGGVAAYNEQFF; CDR3 DNA: TGCGCCAGCAGCTTGACTAGCGGGGGGGTTGCAGCCTACAATGAGCAGTTCTTC
D gene: NA; V gene: TRBV11-2; clone size: NA; J gene: TRBJ2-2; CDR3 protein: CASSIAPQGYTGELFF; CDR3 DNA: TGTGCCAGCAGCATCGCTCCGCAGGGCTACACCGGGGAGCTGTTTTTT
D gene: TRBD1; V gene: TRBV14; clone size: NA; J gene: TRBJ1-1; CDR3 protein: CASSQETGLRNTEAFF; CDR3 DNA: TGTGCCAGCAGCCAAGAGACAGGGTTGAGAAACACTGAAGCTTTCTTT
D gene: NA; V gene: TRBV7-3; clone size: NA; J gene: TRBJ2-5; CDR3 protein: CASSSYGRTETQYF; CDR3 DNA: TGTGCCAGCAGCTCCTACGGGAGAACCGAGACCCAGTACTTC
D gene: NA; V gene: TRBV15; clone size: NA; J gene: TRBJ2-5; CDR3 protein: CATSLRGLETQYF; CDR3 DNA: TGTGCCACCTCTTTACGGGGATTAGAGACCCAGTACTTC
D gene: NA; V gene: TRBV27; clone size: NA; J gene: TRBJ1-5; CDR3 protein: CASSWGVNQPQHF; CDR3 DNA: TGTGCCAGCAGTTGGGGGGTCAATCAGCCCCAGCATTTT
D gene: TRBD2; V gene: TRBV5-1; clone size: NA; J gene: TRBJ2-1; CDR3 protein: CASSFGGATYNEQFF; CDR3 DNA: TGCGCCAGCAGCTTCGGGGGGGCCACCTACAATGAGCAGTTCTTC
D gene: TRBD1; V gene: TRBV5-1; clone size: NA; J gene: TRBJ1-2; CDR3 protein: CASSLHRGPLVGGYTF; CDR3 DNA: TGCGCCAGCAGCTTACACAGGGGCCCCTTGGTGGGGGGCTACACCTTC
D gene: TRBD1; V gene: TRBV5-1; clone size: NA; J gene: TRBJ1-3; CDR3 protein: CASSFFAGTGGGSGNTIYF; CDR3 DNA: TGCGCCAGCAGCTTTTTTGCCGGGACAGGGGGCGGCTCTGGAAACACCATATATTTT
D gene: NA; V gene: TRBV30; clone size: once; J gene: TRBJ2-1; CDR3 protein: CAWLRGAIYNEQFF; CDR3 DNA: TGTGCCTGGCTACGGGGGGCCATCTACAATGAGCAGTTCTTC
D gene: NA; V gene: TRBV18; clone size: NA; J gene: TRBJ2-7; CDR3 protein: CASSPPNGRYLYEQYF; CDR3 DNA: TGTGCCAGCTCACCACCCAACGGGCGTTACCTCTACGAGCAGTACTTC
D gene: NA; V gene: TRBV11-1; clone size: NA; J gene: TRBJ1-1; CDR3 protein: CASSLEVRDTEAFF; CDR3 DNA: TGTGCCAGCAGCTTAGAAGTTCGGGATACTGAAGCTTTCTTT
D gene: NA; V gene: TRBV25-1; clone size: medium-sized; J gene: TRBJ1-1; CDR3 protein: CASSEVGQGVGTEAFF; CDR3 DNA: TGTGCCAGCAGTGAAGTCGGACAAGGGGTAGGCACTGAAGCTTTCTTT
D gene: NA; V gene: TRBV4-1; clone size: few; J gene: TRBJ2-3; CDR3 protein: CASSQSTDTQYF; CDR3 DNA: TGCGCCAGCAGCCAATCCACAGATACGCAGTATTTT
D gene: NA; V gene: TRBV7-2; clone size: few; J gene: TRBJ2-1; CDR3 protein: CASSLVVAGMQFF; CDR3 DNA: TGTGCCAGCAGCTTAGTGGTGGCAGGGATGCAGTTCTTC
D gene: NA; V gene: TRBV9; clone size: few; J gene: TRBJ2-2; CDR3 protein: CASSVSSATGELFF; CDR3 DNA: TGTGCCAGCAGCGTTTCATCGGCGACCGGGGAGCTGTTTTTT
D gene: TRBD1; V gene: TRBV7-3; clone size: NA; J gene: TRBJ2-7; CDR3 protein: CASSPTGASSYEQYF; CDR3 DNA: TGTGCCAGCAGCCCCACAGGGGCGAGCTCCTACGAGCAGTACTTC
D gene: NA; V gene: TRBV5-1; clone size: NA; J gene: TRBJ1-2; CDR3 protein: CASSLGQALNYGYTF; CDR3 DNA: TGCGCCAGCAGCTTAGGGCAGGCCCTTAACTATGGCTACACCTTC
D gene: NA; V gene: TRBV29-1; clone size: NA; J gene: TRBJ1-1; CDR3 protein: CSVGAEDTEAFF; CDR3 DNA: TGCAGCGTCGGAGCTGAGGACACTGAAGCTTTCTTT
D gene: NA; V gene: TRBV10-3; clone size: NA; J gene: TRBJ2-7; CDR3 protein: CAISVGGFDEQYF; CDR3 DNA: TGTGCCATCAGTGTAGGCGGATTCGACGAGCAGTACTTC
D gene: TRBD1; V gene: TRBV27; clone size: NA; J gene: TRBJ2-7; CDR3 protein: CASRQGGYSYYEQYF; CDR3 DNA: TGTGCCAGCAGGCAAGGGGGCTACTCCTACTACGAGCAGTACTTC
D gene: NA; V gene: TRBV10-2; clone size: NA; J gene: TRBJ2-1; CDR3 protein: CASSEGGPAAEQFF; CDR3 DNA: TGCGCCAGCAGTGAAGGAGGTCCTGCTGCTGAGCAGTTCTTC
D gene: NA; V gene: TRBV5-1; clone size: NA; J gene: TRBJ2-7; CDR3 protein: CASSRGTADTYEQYF; CDR3 DNA: TGCGCCAGCAGCCGCGGGACAGCCGATACCTACGAGCAGTACTTC
D gene: NA; V gene: TRBV11-3; clone size: NA; J gene: TRBJ2-2; CDR3 protein: CASSYGGPNTGELFF; CDR3 DNA: TGTGCCAGCAGCTACGGGGGGCCGAACACCGGGGAGCTGTTTTTT
D gene: TRBD2; V gene: TRBV19; clone size: NA; J gene: TRBJ2-5; CDR3 protein: CASSYGLAVQETQYF; CDR3 DNA: TGTGCCAGTAGTTACGGACTAGCGGTTCAAGAGACCCAGTACTTC